Listed below are T cell receptor beta chains from one sample, sequenced in a study of metastatic and nonmetastatic thyroid tumors. TCRdb reprocessed the PCR reads via MiXCR. The sample has 15,000 to 17,000 clones, roughly 25% seen once. What was sequenced was tumor tissue. These receptors were taken from a female donor with papillary thyroid cancer or a benign thyroid nodule (not recorded which). Some clones in this sample may be carry-over from other donors' samples. Each CDR3 is given with its conserved first and last residue. D genes are given only for firm matches. Where a row states a size, it is once, few, many or the class of an expanded clone; other rows omit it.

TRBD1	18	TRBV11-2	-	TRBJ2-2	TGTGCCAGCACCATAAGGGGACAGACCATACTGAACACCGGGGAGCTGTTTTTT	CASTIRGQTILNTGELFF
TRBD2	15	TRBV11-2	medium-sized	TRBJ2-7	TGTGCCAGCAGCTCGAGCGGGAGTTCCTCCTACGAGCAGTACTTC	CASSSSGSSSYEQYF
-	15	TRBV6-5	many	TRBJ2-7	TGTGCCAGCAGTTACTCAGGGTTCCCCTCCTACGAGCAGTACTTC	CASSYSGFPSYEQYF
TRBD2	17	TRBV11-1	-	TRBJ2-1	TGTGCCAGCATCCGGACTAGCGGGACCCTGCCCTACAATGAGCAGTTCTTC	CASIRTSGTLPYNEQFF
-	11	TRBV2	-	TRBJ2-7	TGTGCCAGCACCATATACTACGAGCAGTACTTC	CASTIYYEQYF
-	13	TRBV5-5	many	TRBJ1-5	TGTGCCAGCAGCTTCGGGGCGGGACAGCCCCAGCATTTT	CASSFGAGQPQHF
-	13	TRBV20-1	-	TRBJ2-7	TGCAGTGCTAGAGGGACCACCCGGGACGAGCAGTACTTC	CSARGTTRDEQYF
-	13	TRBV28	-	TRBJ1-3	TGTGCCAGCAGTCAAGGGCTTGGAAACACCATATATTTT	CASSQGLGNTIYF
TRBD1	15	TRBV9	-	TRBJ1-6	TGTGCCAGCAGCGTAAACGGACAGGGCAATTCACCCCTCCACTTT	CASSVNGQGNSPLHF
-	14	TRBV6-1	-	TRBJ1-2	TGTGCCAGCAGTGAAGCGATGGAGGACCTTGGCTACACCTTC	CASSEAMEDLGYTF
-	17	TRBV7-8	many	TRBJ1-4	TGTGCCAGCAGCTCGCCGGACCGGGGGTCTGTTGGAGAAAAACTGTTTTTT	CASSSPDRGSVGEKLFF
-	14	TRBV20-1	-	TRBJ2-3	TGCAGTGCTAGAGTCTACCGACACATAGATACGCAGTATTTT	CSARVYRHIDTQYF
-	14	TRBV7-9	-	TRBJ1-1	TGTGCCATCCTGGAGGGGCCTATGAACACTGAAGCTTTCTTT	CAILEGPMNTEAFF
TRBD1	16	TRBV27	many	TRBJ1-2	TGTGCCAGCAGTTTATCTACTTGGACAGGGAGCTATGGCTACACCTTC	CASSLSTWTGSYGYTF
TRBD2	15	TRBV10-1	-	TRBJ2-2	TGCGCCATCCTTAGACTAGCTGAAAACACCGGGGAGCTGTTTTTT	CAILRLAENTGELFF
-	12	TRBV2	-	TRBJ2-1	TGTGCCAGCGGACAGGGCGGGGGGTACCAGTTCTTC	CASGQGGGYQFF
-	15	TRBV4-2	-	TRBJ1-5	TGTGCCAGCAGCCAAGAGGGACGGGAGAATCAGCCCCAGCATTTT	CASSQEGRENQPQHF
-	14	TRBV4-1	few	TRBJ1-1	TGCGCCAGCAGCCAAGATCCGGGTAGCGCTGAAGCTTTCTTT	CASSQDPGSAEAFF
-	11	TRBV2	medium-sized	TRBJ2-7	TGTGCCAGCAGAGGGTACTACGAGCAGTACTTC	CASRGYYEQYF